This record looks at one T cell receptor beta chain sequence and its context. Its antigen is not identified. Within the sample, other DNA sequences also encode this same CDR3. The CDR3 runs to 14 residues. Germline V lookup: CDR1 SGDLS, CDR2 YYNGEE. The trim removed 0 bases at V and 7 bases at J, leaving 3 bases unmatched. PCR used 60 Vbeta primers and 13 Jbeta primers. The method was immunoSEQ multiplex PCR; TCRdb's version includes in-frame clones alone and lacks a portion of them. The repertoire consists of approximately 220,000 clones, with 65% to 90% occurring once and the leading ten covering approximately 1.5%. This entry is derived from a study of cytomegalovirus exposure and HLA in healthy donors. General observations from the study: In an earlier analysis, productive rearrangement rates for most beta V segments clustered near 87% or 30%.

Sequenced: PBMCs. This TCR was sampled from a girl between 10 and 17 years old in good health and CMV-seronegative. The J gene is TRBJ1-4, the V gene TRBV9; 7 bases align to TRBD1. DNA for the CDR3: TGTGCCAGCAGCGTAGGACAGGGAGGTGAAAAACTGTTTTTT. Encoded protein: CASSVGQGGEKLFF.